The entry below gives a single T cell receptor (beta chain) sequence along with its context. The antigen it recognizes is unknown. One base away there is no much larger clone; base qualities are not given. The CDR3 has 16 amino acids, counting the end cysteine and phenylalanine. The read is trimmed to its CDR3 DNA, 48 bases read in frame from base 1. V is shortened by 3 bases, J by 7 bases, and the region joining them spans 17 bases. Reading the germline V gene (reference sequence) gives CDR1 SGHNT and CDR2 YYREEE. The CDR3 regions of human TCRbeta chains were subjected to immunosequencing. Regarding the original processing steps: Repertoire TCRs were matched against a reference library of SARS-CoV-2-specific TCRs generated with the MIRA antigen-specificity platform. Breadth meant the fraction of unique TCRs that were SARS-CoV-2-associated, whereas depth meant the fraction of total T cells that were SARS-CoV-2-associated. Using the MIRA data, each spike-specific TCR was mapped to the spike region that the TCR reacts to and placed in a CD4 or CD8 class. Log10-transformed breadth and depth values were compared by one-way ANOVA with Sidak's multiple comparisons tests. TCRdb retrieved this table from immuneACCESS and kept in-frame rearrangements only. Not all clones are present; in checked studies, unresolved V genes account for under half, and no reason is known for the remainder. The V and J calls and clone size come from that table; D and trimming were worked out from the DNA. The sample table lists 120,000 or so clones, approximately 90% of them with a count of one. The ten largest clones capture 7.5% to 9% of the sample.

These data are taken from a study of T cell responses to AZD1222 COVID-19 vaccine (dated by TCRdb to about 2021). A note on the overall study: Because spike-specific TCR depth and breadth did not differ between the two schedules, AZD1222 recipients who got a second dose at roughly 4 weeks were pooled with those who got a second dose at roughly 12 weeks. Enrollment into the trials was organized by age into subgroups of 18-55, 56-69 and 70-plus years, and those subgroups contained roughly 160, 29 and 62 TCR-sequenced participants, respectively. A total of around 240 trial participants underwent TCR sequencing, of whom about 210 had received two doses of AZD1222 and around 25 had received two doses of the MenACWY control vaccine. Results and caveats for the whole study, not just this receptor: Conclusions about previously exposed vaccinees are limited, since just a handful of AZD1222 recipients were seropositive for SARS-CoV-2 at baseline. Epitopes outside the regions mutated in the B.1.351 and B.1.1.7 variants were reportedly recognized by nearly half of the unique spike-specific TCRs. In the small 56-69-year group, the increase in depth fell short of significance, most likely because of low power. Most participants were white British and females outnumbered males, and the authors suggested that clonal diversity may have been underestimated. Vaccine-associated CD4 TCRs spanned the whole spike protein, with dominant responses in regions 160-218 and 743-854. No day 14 peak-response samples were available, so repertoires were characterized only after the peak T cell response. After two AZD1222 doses, spike-specific TCR breadth and depth were significantly higher than at day 0 and than in MenACWY recipients.

Interpreted using the paper, the time point label stands for: baseline before first vaccination. Vaccinee samples were obtained from the UK trials COV001 and COV002, which included a single-blind randomized controlled phase 2/3 trial of AZD1222 (ChAdOx1 nCoV-19) in healthy adults. Trial participant PBMC samples were collected at day 0 and day 28 after the second dose for TCRbeta chain sequencing. The rearrangement combines TRBV5-4 with TRBJ1-6; 5 matching bases give a weak D call of TRBD1. The specimen was peripheral blood, collected on day 0 of AZD1222 vaccination. This receptor was taken from an adult in good health. The CDR3 region reads CASSSPGEGQNSPLHF. The DNA sequence is TGTGCCAGCAGCTCCCCCGGGGAGGGGCAGAATTCACCCCTCCACTTT.